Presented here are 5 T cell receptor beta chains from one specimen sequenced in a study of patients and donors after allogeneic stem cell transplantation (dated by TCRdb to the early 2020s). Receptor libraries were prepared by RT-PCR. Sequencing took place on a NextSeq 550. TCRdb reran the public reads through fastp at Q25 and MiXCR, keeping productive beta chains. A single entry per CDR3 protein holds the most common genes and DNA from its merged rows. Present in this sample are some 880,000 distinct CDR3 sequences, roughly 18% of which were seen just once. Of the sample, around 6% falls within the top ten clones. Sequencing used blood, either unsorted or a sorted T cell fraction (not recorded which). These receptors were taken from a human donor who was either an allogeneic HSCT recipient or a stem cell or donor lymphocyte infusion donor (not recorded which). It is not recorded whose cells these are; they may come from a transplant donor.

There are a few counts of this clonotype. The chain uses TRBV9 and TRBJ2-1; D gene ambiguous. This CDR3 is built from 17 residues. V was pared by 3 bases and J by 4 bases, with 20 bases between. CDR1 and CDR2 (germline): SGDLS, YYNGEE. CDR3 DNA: TGTGCCAGCAGCGATCCCCTGGGTAGCAGCCGGTACAATGAGCAGTTCTTC. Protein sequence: CASSDPLGSSRYNEQFF.

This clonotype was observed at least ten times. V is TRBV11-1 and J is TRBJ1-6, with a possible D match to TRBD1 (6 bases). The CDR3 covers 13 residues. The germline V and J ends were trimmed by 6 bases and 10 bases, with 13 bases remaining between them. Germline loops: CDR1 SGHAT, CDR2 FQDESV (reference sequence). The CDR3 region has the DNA TGTGCCAGCAGTCCGGGACAACAGTCACCCCTCCACTTT. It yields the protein CASSPGQQSPLHF. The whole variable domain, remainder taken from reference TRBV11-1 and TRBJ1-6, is EAEVAQSPRYKITEKSQAVAFWCDPISGHATLYWYRQILGQGPELLVQFQDESVVDDSQLPKDRFSAERLKGVDSTLKIQPAELGDSAMYLCASSPGQQSPLHFGNGTRLTVT.

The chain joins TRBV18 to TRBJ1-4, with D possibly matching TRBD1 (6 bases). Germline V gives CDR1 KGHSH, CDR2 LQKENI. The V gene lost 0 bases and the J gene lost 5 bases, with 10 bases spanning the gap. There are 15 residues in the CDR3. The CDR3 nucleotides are TGTGCCAGCTCACCACCGGGGGGCTTGAATGAAAAACTGTTTTTT. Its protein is CASSPPGGLNEKLFF.

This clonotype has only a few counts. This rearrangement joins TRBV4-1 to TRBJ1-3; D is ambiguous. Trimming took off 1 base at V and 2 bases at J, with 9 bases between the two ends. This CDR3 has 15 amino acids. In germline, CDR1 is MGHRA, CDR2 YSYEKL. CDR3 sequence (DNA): TGCGCCAGCAGCCAAGTACAGCTCACTGGAAACACCATATATTTT. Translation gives CASSQVQLTGNTIYF.

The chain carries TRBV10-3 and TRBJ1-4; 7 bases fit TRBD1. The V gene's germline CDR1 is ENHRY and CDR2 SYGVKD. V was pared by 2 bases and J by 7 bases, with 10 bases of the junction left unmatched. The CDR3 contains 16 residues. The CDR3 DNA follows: TGTGCCATCAGTGAGCGCCGTGCGGCAGGGGGTGAAAAACTGTTTTTT. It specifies CAISERRAAGGEKLFF.